The clone carrying this T cell receptor (beta chain) was observed a single time. Sequenced by immunoSEQ multiplex PCR; TCRdb stores in-frame clones only, minus some. This sample has 35,000 to 55,000 clones, with more than 75% found just once. The sample comes from a study of control samples from healthy donors and cancer patients. After removal of 7 bases from V and 7 bases from J, the junction contained 18 bases not matched to a gene. Germline loops: CDR1 LNHDA, CDR2 SQIVND (reference sequence). This CDR3 is built from 16 residues. Sequenced sample: PBMCs. The sequence came from a woman aged 60 to 75 with lung cancer. The chain links TRBV19 to TRBJ1-2; 7 bases are shared with TRBD1. For the CDR3, the DNA is TGTGCCAGTACAAAGCGACAGGGAAGGGTGGGGAGTGGCTACACCTTC. It codes for CASTKRQGRVGSGYTF.